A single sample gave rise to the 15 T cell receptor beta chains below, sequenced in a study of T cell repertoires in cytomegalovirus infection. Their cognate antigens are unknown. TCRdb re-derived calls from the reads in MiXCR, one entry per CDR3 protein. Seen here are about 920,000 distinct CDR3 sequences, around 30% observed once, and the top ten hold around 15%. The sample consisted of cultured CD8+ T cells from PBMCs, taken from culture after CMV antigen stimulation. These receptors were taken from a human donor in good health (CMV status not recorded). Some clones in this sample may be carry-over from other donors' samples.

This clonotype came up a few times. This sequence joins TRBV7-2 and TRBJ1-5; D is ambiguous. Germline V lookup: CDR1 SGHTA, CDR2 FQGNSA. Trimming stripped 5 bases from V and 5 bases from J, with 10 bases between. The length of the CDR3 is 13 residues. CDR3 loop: CASSPGKYQPQHF. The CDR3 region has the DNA TGTGCCAGCAGCCCCGGGAAGTATCAGCCCCAGCATTTT.

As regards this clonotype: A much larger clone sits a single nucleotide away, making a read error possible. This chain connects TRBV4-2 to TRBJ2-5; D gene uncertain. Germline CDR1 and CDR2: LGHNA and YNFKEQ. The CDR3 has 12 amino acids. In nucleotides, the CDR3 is TGTGCCAACAGCCAAGGATCAGAGACCCAGTACTTC. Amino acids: CANSQGSETQYF.

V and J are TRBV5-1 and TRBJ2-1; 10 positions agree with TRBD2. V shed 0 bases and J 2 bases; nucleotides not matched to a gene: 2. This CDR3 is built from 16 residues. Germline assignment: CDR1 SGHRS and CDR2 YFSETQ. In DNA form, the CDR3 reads TGCGCCAGCAGCTTGGCACTAGCGGGGCCCTACAATGAGCAGTTCTTC. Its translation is CASSLALAGPYNEQFF.

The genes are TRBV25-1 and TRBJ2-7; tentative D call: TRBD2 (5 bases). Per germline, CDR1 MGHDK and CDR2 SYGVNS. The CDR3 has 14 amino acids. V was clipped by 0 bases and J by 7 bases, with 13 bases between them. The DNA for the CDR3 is TGTGCCAGCAGTGAATATTCCAGGCCGGGGGAGCAGTACTTC. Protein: CASSEYSRPGEQYF.

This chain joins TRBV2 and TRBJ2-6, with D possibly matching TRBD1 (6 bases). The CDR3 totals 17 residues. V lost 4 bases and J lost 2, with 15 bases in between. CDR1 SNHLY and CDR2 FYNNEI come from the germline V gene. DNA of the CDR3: TGTGCCAGCAGTGGATCAGGGGAACTGGCTGGGGCCAACGTCCTGACTTTC. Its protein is CASSGSGELAGANVLTF.

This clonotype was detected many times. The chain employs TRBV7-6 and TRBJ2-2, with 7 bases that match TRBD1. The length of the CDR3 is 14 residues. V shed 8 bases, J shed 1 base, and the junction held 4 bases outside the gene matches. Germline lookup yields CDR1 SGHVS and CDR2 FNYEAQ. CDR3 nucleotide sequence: TGTGCCAGCGTCCCAGGGGGGAACACCGGGGAGCTGTTTTTT. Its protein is CASVPGGNTGELFF.

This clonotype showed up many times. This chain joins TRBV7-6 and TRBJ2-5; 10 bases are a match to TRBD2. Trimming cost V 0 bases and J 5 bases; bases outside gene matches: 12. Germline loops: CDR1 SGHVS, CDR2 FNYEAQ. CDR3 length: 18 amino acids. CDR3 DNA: TGTGCCAGCAGCTTAGCCGGCTCGAGCGGGGGGGCCGGTGAGACCCAGTACTTC. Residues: CASSLAGSSGGAGETQYF.

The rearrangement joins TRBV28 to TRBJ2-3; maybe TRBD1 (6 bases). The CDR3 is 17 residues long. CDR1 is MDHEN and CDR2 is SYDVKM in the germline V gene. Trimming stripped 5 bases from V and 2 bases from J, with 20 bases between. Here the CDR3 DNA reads TGTGCCAGCAGTGAGGGGGACGCCCCCCAATACACAGATACGCAGTATTTT. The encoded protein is CASSEGDAPQYTDTQYF.

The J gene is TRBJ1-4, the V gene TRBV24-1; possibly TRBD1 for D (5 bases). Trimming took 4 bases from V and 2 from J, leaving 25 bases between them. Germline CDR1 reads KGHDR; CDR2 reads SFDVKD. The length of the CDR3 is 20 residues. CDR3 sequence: CATSDYLLAGRGATNEKLFF. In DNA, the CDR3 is TGTGCCACCAGTGACTACCTGCTGGCAGGGAGAGGTGCGACTAATGAAAAACTGTTTTTT.

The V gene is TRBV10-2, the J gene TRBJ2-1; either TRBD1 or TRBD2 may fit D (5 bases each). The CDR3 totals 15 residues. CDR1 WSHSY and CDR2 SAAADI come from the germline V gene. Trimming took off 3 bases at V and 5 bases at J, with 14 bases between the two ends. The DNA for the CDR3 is TGCGCCAGCAGTGAAAGGGGAGTCTACGACAATGAGCAGTTCTTC. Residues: CASSERGVYDNEQFF.

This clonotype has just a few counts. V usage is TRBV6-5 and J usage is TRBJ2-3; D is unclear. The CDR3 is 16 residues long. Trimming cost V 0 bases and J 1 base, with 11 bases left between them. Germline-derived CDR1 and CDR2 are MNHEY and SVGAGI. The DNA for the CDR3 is TGTGCCAGCAGTTACTCGATAGGCGTTGGCACAGATACGCAGTATTTT. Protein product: CASSYSIGVGTDTQYF.

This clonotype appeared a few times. CDR3: CASTRTSQTTNTGELFF. CDR3 nucleotide sequence: TGTGCCAGCACCAGGACTAGCCAAACTACGAACACCGGGGAGCTGTTTTTT. The chain joins TRBV5-4 to TRBJ2-2; 8 bases are shared with TRBD2. CDR1 SGHNT and CDR2 YYREEE come from the germline V gene (reference sequence). The CDR3 spans 17 residues. Losses at the gene ends were 6 bases for V and 0 bases for J; bases not matched to a gene: 10.

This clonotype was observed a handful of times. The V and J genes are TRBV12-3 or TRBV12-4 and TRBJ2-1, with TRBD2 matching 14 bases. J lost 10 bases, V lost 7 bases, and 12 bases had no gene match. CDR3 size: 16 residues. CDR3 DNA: TGTGCCAGCATTCCAGGGGGGACTAGCGGGGGAGGGGAGCAGTTCTTC. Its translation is CASIPGGTSGGGEQFF.

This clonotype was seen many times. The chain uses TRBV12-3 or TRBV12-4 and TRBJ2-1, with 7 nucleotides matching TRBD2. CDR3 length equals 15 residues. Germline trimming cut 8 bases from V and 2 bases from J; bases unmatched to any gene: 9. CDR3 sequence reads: CASVSGFAAYNEQFF. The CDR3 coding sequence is TGTGCCAGCGTTAGCGGGTTTGCGGCCTACAATGAGCAGTTCTTC.

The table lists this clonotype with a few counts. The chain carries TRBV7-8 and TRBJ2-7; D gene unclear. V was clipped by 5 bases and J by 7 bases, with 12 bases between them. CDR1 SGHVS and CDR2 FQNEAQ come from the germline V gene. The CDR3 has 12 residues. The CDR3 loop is CASSPSKAEQYF. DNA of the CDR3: TGTGCCAGCAGCCCTAGTAAAGCGGAGCAGTACTTC.